The count of the clone carrying this TCR beta chain is one. Relapsing-remitting disease, either stable or active, was present in the treatment-naive patients who were the multiple sclerosis controls. The CD8+ and CD4+ T cells were isolated magnetically using a negative isolation approach, whereas the TEMRA cells were enriched by FACS. Germline V lookup: CDR1 SGDLS, CDR2 YYNGEE. The CDR3 has 15 amino acids. With 0 bases removed from V and 1 base from J, the gap between germline ends came to 11 bases. The data were obtained in a study of CD8 T cells in Susac syndrome. The RNA, about 0.45 to 1 ug, was put through reverse transcription using random hexamers. Amplification of TCR beta CDR3 across 54 Vbeta and 13 Jbeta was performed with immunoSEQ multiplex PCR. TCRdb recomputed calls from the immunoSEQ multiplex PCR reads with MiXCR, one row per CDR3 protein. The sample consists of some 150,000 distinct CDR3 sequences, approximately 94% of them appearing once.

This clonotype originated in a human donor with multiple sclerosis. Material for sequencing was CD8+ T cells from PBMCs. The chain recombines TRBV9 with TRBJ2-7, with a possible D match to TRBD1 (5 bases). CDR3 DNA: TGTGCCAGCAGCGTAGGGCAGGGCCCATCCTACGAGCAGTACTTC. Residues: CASSVGQGPSYEQYF.